These 24 T cell receptor beta chains were sequenced from one sample in a study of blood T cell repertoires in COVID-19 (dated by TCRdb to the early 2020s). Libraries were made using the immunoSEQ multiplex PCR assay. The table was pulled from immuneACCESS by TCRdb, which kept in-frame rearrangements only. Such tables lose some clones; where checked, under half of the loss comes from unresolved V genes, and the rest has no known cause. The sample profile shows roughly 45,000 clones; about 87% of them were found once. 15% of the sample is taken by the ten largest. The source material was peripheral blood. These receptors all come from a man aged 55-75 years with active COVID-19.

This chain uses TRBV24-1 with TRBJ2-3; maybe TRBD1 (5 bases). CDR3 length: 14 amino acids. The ends were cut back, 5 bases at V and 4 bases at J, with 12 bases in the middle. The germline V gene has CDR1 KGHDR and CDR2 SFDVKD. The CDR3 sequence: CATSGEGAADTQYF. The CDR3, as DNA: TGTGCCACCAGTGGTGAAGGGGCTGCAGATACGCAGTATTTT.

The chain couples TRBV6-5 to TRBJ1-3, with D possibly TRBD1 on 5 matching bases. Per the germline V gene, CDR1 is MNHEY and CDR2 is SVGAGI. The V end lost 4 bases, the J end lost 0 bases, and 10 bases lay between the germline ends. The CDR3 length is 15 residues. DNA for the CDR3: TGTGCCAGCAGTTCACAGGCTCCCTCTGGAAACACCATATATTTT. The encoded protein is CASSSQAPSGNTIYF.

This sequence joins TRBV27 and TRBJ2-7, with D tentatively TRBD2 (6 bases). Trimming removed 3 bases at V and 3 bases at J, with 6 bases between. The CDR3 sequence is 12 residues long. Per the germline V gene, CDR1 is MNHEY and CDR2 is SMNVEV (reference sequence). CDR3 nucleotide sequence: TGTGCCAGCAGTTTGGGGGGCTACGAGCAGTACTTC. Translation gives CASSLGGYEQYF.

This clone was seen a single time. This chain connects TRBV19 to TRBJ2-7; D is uncertain. Trimming removed 5 bases at V and 3 bases at J, with 14 bases between. Germline assignment: CDR1 LNHDA and CDR2 SQIVND (reference sequence). This CDR3 has 14 amino acids. This CDR3 is CASSHPGSRYEQYF. Written as DNA, the CDR3 is TGTGCCAGTAGTCATCCCGGGTCCCGCTACGAGCAGTACTTC.

This clone was recorded only once. The chain uses TRBV5-5 and TRBJ2-3; 7 bases map to TRBD1. V shed 2 bases, J shed 11 bases, and the junction held 8 bases outside the gene matches. The V gene's germline CDR1 is SGHKS and CDR2 YYEKEE (reference sequence). CDR3 length: 13 amino acids. CDR3 loop: CASSLRQGSRQYF. The CDR3 DNA reads as TGTGCCAGCAGCTTAAGACAGGGTAGTAGGCAGTATTTT.

This chain uses TRBV11-3 with TRBJ2-1; D is possibly TRBD1 (5 bases). V shed 4 bases and J shed 0 bases, with 10 bases lying between them. The length of the CDR3 is 15 residues. CDR1 and CDR2 (germline): SGHNT, YENEEA. CDR3 loop: CASSSTASSYNEQFF. The CDR3 nucleotides are TGTGCCAGCAGCTCGACAGCTAGCTCCTACAATGAGCAGTTCTTC.

This clone was recorded only once. V gene TRBV6-5 combines with J gene TRBJ1-2; 7 nucleotides align to TRBD1. Germline V lookup: CDR1 MNHEY, CDR2 SVGAGI. Losses at the gene ends were 4 bases for V and 6 bases for J; bases not matched to a gene: 8. CDR3 length equals 14 residues. CDR3: CASSSRGPGDGYTF. The CDR3 DNA is TGTGCCAGCAGTTCAAGGGGGCCAGGGGATGGCTACACCTTC.

The chain recombines TRBV6-2 or TRBV6-3 with TRBJ2-5, with 14 bases identical to TRBD2. Germline V gene data show CDR1 as MNHEY and CDR2 as SVGEGT. Losses at the gene ends were 2 bases for V and 1 base for J; bases not matched to a gene: 6. The CDR3 is 18 amino acids. The CDR3 loop reads CASSYLGLAGVGQETQYF. In DNA, the CDR3 is TGTGCCAGCAGTTACCTGGGACTAGCGGGAGTAGGCCAAGAGACCCAGTACTTC.

The chain has TRBV3-1 (or the pseudogene TRBV3-2) and TRBJ2-7; D perhaps matches TRBD1 (6 bases). Looked up from germline, CDR1 is LGHDT and CDR2 is YNNKEL (reference sequence). CDR3 length: 15 residues. V was trimmed by 2 bases and J by 1 base, leaving 12 bases between them. This CDR3 reads CASSQMSGQSYEQYF. The DNA of the CDR3 is TGTGCCAGCAGCCAAATGTCCGGACAGTCCTACGAGCAGTACTTC.

CDR3: CASSPKTGYSTDTQYF. The CDR3 DNA reads as TGTGCCAGCAGCCCCAAAACGGGATATAGCACAGATACGCAGTATTTT. The gene calls are TRBV7-8 and TRBJ2-3; a weak D match, TRBD2 (5 bases). The CDR3 contains 16 residues. Trimming removed 5 bases at V and 0 bases at J, with 15 bases between. Looked up from germline, CDR1 is SGHVS and CDR2 is FQNEAQ.

The rearrangement joins TRBV7-2 to TRBJ2-7; perhaps TRBD2 as D (5 bases). The CDR3 has 14 residues. Trimming left V 5 bases short and J 1 base short, with 12 bases between. Looked up from germline, CDR1 is SGHTA and CDR2 is FQGNSA. The CDR3 region is CASSPGFSSYEQYF. As DNA, the CDR3 is TGTGCCAGCAGCCCGGGATTCTCTTCCTACGAGCAGTACTTC.

The J gene is TRBJ1-1, the V gene TRBV6-5, with 8 bases that match TRBD1. CDR1 is MNHEY, CDR2 SVGAGI, per germline. This CDR3 is built from 14 residues. V lost 5 bases and J lost 5; bases outside the gene matches: 7. Here the CDR3 reads CASSNGQGWTEAFF. CDR3 nucleotide sequence: TGTGCCAGCAGTAATGGACAGGGATGGACTGAAGCTTTCTTT.

V gene TRBV6-6 combines with J gene TRBJ1-1; a weak D match, TRBD1 (6 bases). V lost 4 bases to trimming and J lost 1 base, with 10 bases between them. The CDR3 consists of 14 residues. Germline V lookup: CDR1 MNHNY, CDR2 SVGAGI (reference sequence). In nucleotides, the CDR3 is TGTGCCAGCAGTTCTGGGGGCCAGAACACTGAAGCTTTCTTT. Encoded protein: CASSSGGQNTEAFF.

This clone was seen a few times. Germline and junction disagree at one end, which may indicate a read error. The chain carries TRBV7-9 and TRBJ2-7, with TRBD1 identical over 10 bases. The CDR3 extends over 14 amino acids. Looked up from germline, CDR1 is SEHNR and CDR2 is FQNEAQ (reference sequence). The CDR3 region has the DNA TGTGCCAGCAGCGCCGCGGGACAGGGGTCCAGTGCGGGCTTC. Translated: CASSAAGQGSSAGF.

The genes are TRBV2 and TRBJ1-2, with no clear D. V shed 7 bases and J shed 4 bases, with 10 bases lying between them. The germline V gene has CDR1 SNHLY and CDR2 FYNNEI. The CDR3 runs 12 residues. The CDR3 region has the DNA TGTGCCAGCAAAAGGGAGACCTATGGCTACACCTTC. This translates into CASKRETYGYTF.

The chain links TRBV2 to TRBJ1-2, with 9 positions matching TRBD1. V shed 5 bases, J shed 4 bases, and the junction held 8 bases outside the gene matches. This CDR3 comprises 15 residues. Germline CDR1 and CDR2: SNHLY and FYNNEI. The CDR3 protein is CASSPTGQGSYGYTF. The DNA of the CDR3 is TGTGCCAGCAGTCCGACGGGACAGGGCTCCTATGGCTACACCTTC.

CDR3 protein: CASSQDLGRRSEKLFF. CDR3 DNA: TGCGCCAGCAGCCAAGATTTGGGGCGGCGAAGTGAAAAACTGTTTTTT. The J gene is TRBJ1-4, the V gene TRBV4-3; tentative D call: TRBD1 (5 bases). With 0 bases removed from V and 7 bases from J, the gap between germline ends came to 15 bases. This CDR3 spans 16 amino acids. CDR1 and CDR2 (germline): LGHNA, YSLEER.

The chain has TRBV5-1 and TRBJ2-3; TRBD1 is a possible D gene (5 bases). Deletions cut 0 bases from V and 9 bases from J, with 5 bases between. The CDR3 spans 11 residues. The germline gives CDR1 SGHRS, CDR2 YFSETQ. CDR3 residues: CASSLEGTQYF. The DNA for the CDR3 is TGCGCCAGCAGCTTGGAGGGGACGCAGTATTTT.

The V gene is TRBV13, the J gene TRBJ2-1; 13 nucleotides align to TRBD2. After removal of 7 bases from V and 8 bases from J, the junction contained 8 bases not matched to a gene. CDR3 length: 15 amino acids. Germline V CDR1 and CDR2: PRHDT, FYEKMQ (reference sequence). The CDR3 nucleotides read TGTGCCAGCACCGATACTAGCGGGGGGGCTGATGAGCAGTTCTTC. Its translation: CASTDTSGGADEQFF.

The chain has TRBV11-2 and TRBJ2-1, with 14 bases that match TRBD2. Per the germline V gene, CDR1 is SGHAT and CDR2 is FQNNGV. Trimming cost V 3 bases and J 7 bases; bases outside gene matches: 2. The CDR3 is made up of 15 amino acids. The chain's CDR3 is CASSFGTSGSNEQFF. The CDR3 coding sequence is TGTGCCAGCAGCTTCGGGACTAGCGGGAGTAATGAGCAGTTCTTC.

The chain recombines TRBV6-2 or TRBV6-3 with TRBJ1-1, with D perhaps TRBD1 (6 bases). The germline V gene encodes CDR1 MNHEY and CDR2 SVGEGT. V lost 4 bases and J 2 bases, leaving 20 bases between the germline ends. CDR3 length: 17 residues. The CDR3 sequence is CASSFRPQGSINTEAFF. The CDR3 region has the DNA TGTGCCAGCAGTTTTCGTCCCCAGGGGTCGATTAACACTGAAGCTTTCTTT.

V and J are TRBV5-1 and TRBJ2-7; 9 bases are shared with TRBD1. Germline trimming cut 4 bases from V and 6 bases from J; bases unmatched to any gene: 11. Germline V gene sequence: CDR1 SGHRS, CDR2 YFSETQ. The CDR3 totals 15 residues. For the CDR3, the DNA is TGCGCCAGCAGCCGTGGACAGGGGAAGGCAAGCGAGCAGTACTTC. It translates to CASSRGQGKASEQYF. Variable domain in full (rest from reference TRBV5-1 and TRBJ2-7): KAGVTQTPRYLIKTRGQQVTLSCSPISGHRSVSWYQQTPGQGLQFLFEYFSETQRNKGNFPGRFSGRQFSNSRSEMNVSTLELGDSALYLCASSRGQGKASEQYFGPGTRLTVT.

J is TRBJ2-3 and V is TRBV10-3, with 8 bases that match TRBD2. The germline CDR1 and CDR2 sequences are ENHRY and SYGVKD. After removal of 7 bases from V and 5 bases from J, the junction contained 8 bases not matched to a gene. This CDR3 region has 14 residues. Here the CDR3 DNA reads TGTGCCATCACCAATCGGGGGGGTGAAGATACGCAGTATTTT. Protein product: CAITNRGGEDTQYF.

V and J are TRBV19 and TRBJ1-1; D is ambiguous. CDR1 LNHDA and CDR2 SQIVND come from the germline V gene (reference sequence). With 2 bases removed from V and 4 bases from J, the gap between germline ends came to 5 bases. CDR3 length: 12 amino acids. CDR3 protein: CASSIPGTEAFF. Here the CDR3 DNA reads TGTGCCAGTAGTATACCGGGCACTGAAGCTTTCTTT.